The present T cell receptor (beta chain) was sequenced within a study of CD8 T cells in ankylosing spondylitis. The trim removed 4 bases at V and 2 bases at J, leaving 10 bases unmatched. The CDR3 covers 17 residues. The germline V gene encodes CDR1 SGHDT and CDR2 YYEEEE. TCRdb re-analysed the 5' RACE reads in MiXCR, keeping a single row per CDR3 protein. This sample has around 300,000 distinct CDR3 sequences; roughly 11% occur once, and the top ten carry roughly 9.2%. This sequence was found in a female donor with ankylosing spondylitis or in good health (not recorded which). The sequenced sample consisted of blood, either unsorted or a sorted T cell fraction (not recorded which). The rearrangement joins TRBV5-6 to TRBJ2-3; 10 bases are a match to TRBD2. The CDR3 sequence is CASSLLLAGPSTDTQYF. The CDR3 nucleotides read TGTGCCAGCAGCCTCCTACTAGCGGGGCCTTCCACAGATACGCAGTATTTT.